These 9 T cell receptor beta chains were sequenced from one sample in a study of brain T cells in children with intractable seizures. Profiling relied on immunoSEQ multiplex PCR, and the TCRdb table lists in-frame clones only, not all of them. The sample holds 50,000 to 80,000 clones; roughly 95% are singletons and the top ten take roughly 0.38%. The material was peripheral blood, obtained at surgery. The receptor set was obtained from a boy under two years old with focal cortical dysplasia and intractable seizures.

The V gene is TRBV6-5, the J gene TRBJ1-6; TRBD1 aligns across 8 bases. The V gene's germline CDR1 is MNHEY and CDR2 SVGAGI. The J segment lost 9 bases and the V segment lost 6 bases, leaving 10 bases of the junction unmatched. The CDR3 sequence is 15 residues long. The CDR3, as DNA: TGTGCCAGCAGACTCGGACAGGGACTGAGTTCACCCCTCCACTTT. It translates to CASRLGQGLSSPLHF.

This clone came up once. The V call is TRBV5-8, the J call TRBJ1-1; D not resolved. From germline, CDR1 is SGHTS and CDR2 YDEGEE. V was shortened by 4 bases and J by 3 bases, with 16 bases between the two germline ends. This CDR3 contains 15 residues. The CDR3 region has the DNA TGTGCCAGCAGCCAGGACTCCGATGTGGACACTGAAGCTTTCTTT. It specifies CASSQDSDVDTEAFF.

V is TRBV3-1 (or the pseudogene TRBV3-2) and J is TRBJ2-5; the D gene is possibly TRBD2 (5 bases). The CDR3 extends over 15 amino acids. The germline V gene has CDR1 LGHDT and CDR2 YNNKEL (reference sequence). The V and J ends lost 3 bases and 1 base respectively, with 12 bases between them. The CDR3 nucleotides are TGTGCCAGCAGCCAGGCAACGACTACCCAAGAGACCCAGTACTTC. Encoded protein: CASSQATTTQETQYF.

This chain connects TRBV5-3 to TRBJ2-7; 8 bases map to TRBD1. TRBV5-3 is filed as an ORF, its function uncertain. The CDR3 is 15 amino acids. J gave up 4 bases and V 0 bases, and 6 bases lay outside the gene matches. CDR3 loop: CARSLVGRDRYEQYF. The DNA for the CDR3 is TGTGCCAGAAGCTTGGTTGGTCGGGACAGGTACGAGCAGTACTTC.

The chain joins TRBV21-1 to TRBJ1-1; the table gives TRBD1 as D, unverified against the DNA. TRBV21-1 is a documented pseudogene. The CDR3 loop spans 16 amino acids. This CDR3 reads CASSKGDWAVRTEAFF. The DNA of the CDR3 is TGTGCCAGCAGCAAAGGCGATTGGGCAGTCAGAACTGAAGCTTTCTTT.

The chain has TRBV10-2 and TRBJ1-6; TRBD1 matches 9 bases. Trimming at V came to 6 bases and at J to 9 bases, leaving 3 bases not matched to a gene. CDR1 is WSHSY, CDR2 SAAADI, per germline. This CDR3 comprises 13 residues. DNA of the CDR3: TGCGCCAGCAGGACAGGGGGTAGTTCACCCCTCCACTTT. Amino acid sequence: CASRTGGSSPLHF.

The gene calls are TRBV6-5 and TRBJ2-1; 9 positions agree with TRBD2. CDR1 and CDR2 (germline): MNHEY, SVGAGI. The CDR3 covers 16 residues. Trimming at V came to 0 bases and at J to 5 bases, leaving 5 bases not matched to a gene. CDR3 coding DNA: TGTGCCAGCAGTTACTCAAGCGGGGGGTTAGACAATGAGCAGTTCTTC. The encoded protein is CASSYSSGGLDNEQFF.

This clone was seen more than once but under ten times. The chain couples TRBV27 to TRBJ2-2; D not resolved. Germline V lookup: CDR1 MNHEY, CDR2 SMNVEV (reference sequence). V shed 2 bases and J shed 7 bases, with 17 bases lying between them. The CDR3 has 16 amino acids. Written as DNA, the CDR3 is TGTGCCAGCAGTTTAATTTTTCCAACAGAGCACGGGGAGCTGTTTTTT. This translates into CASSLIFPTEHGELFF.

The chain joins TRBV10-3 to TRBJ1-5; D ambiguous. Trimming left V 3 bases short and J 3 bases short, with 12 bases between. This CDR3 comprises 15 residues. The germline V gene has CDR1 ENHRY and CDR2 SYGVKD. CDR3 in amino acids: CAISDQATVNQPQHF. In DNA form, the CDR3 reads TGTGCCATCAGTGACCAAGCTACGGTCAATCAGCCCCAGCATTTT.